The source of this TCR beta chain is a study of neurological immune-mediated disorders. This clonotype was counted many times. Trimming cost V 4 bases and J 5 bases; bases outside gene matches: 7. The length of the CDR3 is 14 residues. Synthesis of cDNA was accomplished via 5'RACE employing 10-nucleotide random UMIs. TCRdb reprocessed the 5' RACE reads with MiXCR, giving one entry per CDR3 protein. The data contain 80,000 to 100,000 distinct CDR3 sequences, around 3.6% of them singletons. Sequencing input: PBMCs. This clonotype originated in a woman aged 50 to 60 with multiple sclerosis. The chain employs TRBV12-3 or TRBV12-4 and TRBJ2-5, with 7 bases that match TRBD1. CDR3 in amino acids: CASSSVLGQETQYF. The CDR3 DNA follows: TGTGCCAGCAGTTCGGTGCTGGGACAGGAGACCCAGTACTTC.